These T cell receptor beta chains were read from a single sample in a study of blood T cell repertoires in COVID-19. The protocol was immunoSEQ multiplex PCR, while the TCRdb copy is restricted to in-frame clones and leaves out a portion. The table has 110,000 to 150,000 clones, approximately 78% seen once; the top ten hold 6%. The specimen sequenced was PBMCs or T cells enriched from blood (not recorded which). The receptor source for this set is a woman in her 50s who had recovered from COVID-19. Both conserved end residues are part of each CDR3. The D gene is left open where the match is weak. The listing skips clone size in some rows; elsewhere it reads once, few, many or a size class.

v_gene,d_gene,abundance,j_gene,CDR3nt,CDR3aa
TRBV19,-,-,TRBJ2-1,TGTGCCAGTAGTATAAGTATCTTAGGGGATGAGCAGTTCTTC,CASSISILGDEQFF
TRBV16,-,few,TRBJ2-1,TGTGCCAGCAGCCACATGACAGCCATCGTCTACAATGAGCAGTTCTTC,CASSHMTAIVYNEQFF
TRBV7-2,-,-,TRBJ1-2,TGTGCCAGCAGCTTTGAGCCGGACTATGGCTACACCTTC,CASSFEPDYGYTF
TRBV28,-,-,TRBJ1-3,TGTGCCAGCGGAAATGGAGGCCTTGGAAACACCATATATTTT,CASGNGGLGNTIYF
TRBV7-9,-,-,TRBJ1-2,TGTGCCAGCAGCTTGGACAGCGGCTATGGCTACACCTTC,CASSLDSGYGYTF
TRBV19,-,few,TRBJ2-7,TGTGCCAGTAGCAACGCTCAGTACGAGCAGTACTTC,CASSNAQYEQYF
TRBV6-5,-,-,TRBJ2-7,TGTGCCAGCAGTTACCTGGCGACGGCAGGGCAAGGCGAGCAGTACTTC,CASSYLATAGQGEQYF
TRBV6-2/TRBV6-3,TRBD2,-,TRBJ2-2,TGTGCCAGCAGTCGCGGGGGGGCGAACACCGGGGAGCTGTTTTTT,CASSRGGANTGELFF
TRBV10-3,-,-,TRBJ1-4,TGTGCCATCACCGACAGTCCTAGGAGCGAAAAACTGTTTTTT,CAITDSPRSEKLFF
TRBV10-1,TRBD1,-,TRBJ1-1,TGCGCCAGCAGAGGGACAGGGGGCTTTGAAGCTTTCTTT,CASRGTGGFEAFF
TRBV4-2,TRBD2,-,TRBJ2-1,TGTGCCAGCAGCCAAGACAGACCGACTAGCGGGGGGCCGGGTGAGCAGTTCTTC,CASSQDRPTSGGPGEQFF
TRBV5-5,-,-,TRBJ1-1,TGTGCCAGCAGCTCGGGTCCTTACCTTGAAGCTTTCTTT,CASSSGPYLEAFF
TRBV6-5,-,-,TRBJ2-7,TGTGCCAGCAGCCCAGTTGCGGACGAGCAGTACTTC,CASSPVADEQYF
TRBV3-1/TRBV3-2,-,-,TRBJ1-1,TGTGCCAGCAGCCAAGATCTTAGGGGAAACACTGAAGCTTTCTTT,CASSQDLRGNTEAFF
TRBV24-1,TRBD1,-,TRBJ1-2,TGTGCCACCAGTGAAGCCGGGACAGACCCCTATGGCTACACCTTC,CATSEAGTDPYGYTF
TRBV15,TRBD1,-,TRBJ1-2,TGTGCCACCAGCGGAAGGCGGGACAGGGACAGGTATGGCTACACCTTC,CATSGRRDRDRYGYTF
TRBV18,TRBD1,-,TRBJ2-3,TGTGCCAGCTCGCCGAGGCAGGGGGCAACAGATACGCAGTATTTT,CASSPRQGATDTQYF
TRBV5-6,-,-,TRBJ2-2,TGTGCCAGCAGCCCCGGACTCCAAAAGGAGTCCGGGGAGCTGTTTTTT,CASSPGLQKESGELFF
TRBV28,-,-,TRBJ2-1,TGTGCCAGCAGTTTGGGGGGGGGCTTTTACAATGAGCAGTTCTTC,CASSLGGGFYNEQFF
TRBV9,TRBD2,-,TRBJ2-2,TGTGCCAGCAGCGTGGCTAGCGGGGGGTTTACCGGGGAGCTGTTTTTT,CASSVASGGFTGELFF
TRBV19,-,-,TRBJ2-1,TGTGCCAGTAGTATTAGGGGGAGGGACAATGAGCAGTTCTTC,CASSIRGRDNEQFF
TRBV28,TRBD1,-,TRBJ1-2,TGTGCCAGCAGCTCCGGACAGGGGGGAGGCTACACCTTC,CASSSGQGGGYTF
TRBV10-3,-,-,TRBJ1-1,TGTGCCATCAGTGAGGGGGTTGGGGGGATCACTGAAGCTTTCTTT,CAISEGVGGITEAFF